The clone carrying this T cell receptor (beta chain) was counted once. Its antigen is unknown. The study ran its PCR with 60 Vbeta and 13 Jbeta primers. Some clones are missing from TCRdb's copy, which holds only in-frame ones; the method was immunoSEQ multiplex PCR. The top ten clones hold about 4% of a sample with under 300,000 clones, 80% to 90% of them seen once. These data are taken from a study of cytomegalovirus exposure and HLA in healthy donors. Looking at the study overall: Drawn from HLA-typed donors, approximately 85 million unique TCRs were held in an early data release. Findings and caveats of the study: In a later analysis, at a false discovery rate of 0.05, about 17,000 TCR beta sequences matched HLA alleles. High specificity and sensitivity for cytomegalovirus status were reported for the classifier. Listed as cytomegalovirus-associated were roughly 180 TCR beta chains.

Trimming removed 4 bases from V and 5 bases from J, with 8 bases in between. Germline CDR1 and CDR2: SGHAT and FQDESV (reference sequence). This CDR3 region has 12 residues. This clonotype originated in a man aged 35-49 years in good health and CMV-seropositive. This chain uses TRBV11-1 with TRBJ2-5; D remains unclear. The specimen sequenced was PBMCs. CDR3 in amino acids: CASSSVAETQYF. The CDR3 DNA reads as TGTGCCAGCAGCTCCGTCGCGGAGACCCAGTACTTC.